A selection of T cell receptor beta chains follows, all from one sample in a study of early T cells in non-severe SARS-CoV-2 infection. TCRdb re-analysed the 5' RACE reads in MiXCR, keeping a single row per CDR3 protein. The sample lists about 88,000 distinct CDR3 sequences, under 15% occurring once. Material: whole blood. These receptors were taken from an adult who was a healthcare worker with PCR-confirmed SARS-CoV-2 infection or an uninfected control (not recorded which). Both conserved end residues are part of each CDR3. The D gene is left open where the match is weak. Only part of the rows carry a size: once, few, many, or a class if the clone is expanded.

V gene: TRBV6-5
D gene: .
clone size: .
J gene: TRBJ2-1
CDR3 length: 15
CDR3 DNA: TGTGCCAGCAGTTACTCCGGGACCTCAGGGAATGAGCAGTTCTTC
CDR3 protein: CASSYSGTSGNEQFF

V gene: TRBV30
D gene: TRBD2
clone size: many
J gene: TRBJ2-1
CDR3 length: 13
CDR3 DNA: TGTGCCTGGAGTGGGTGGACTAGTTTGGGGCAGTTCTTC
CDR3 protein: CAWSGWTSLGQFF

V gene: TRBV11-2
D gene: TRBD1
clone size: few
J gene: TRBJ2-5
CDR3 length: 16
CDR3 DNA: TGTGCCAGCAGCTCCCTCGCCGACAGGGTTAAAGAGACCCAGTACTTC
CDR3 protein: CASSSLADRVKETQYF

V gene: TRBV15
D gene: .
clone size: few
J gene: TRBJ1-4
CDR3 length: 16
CDR3 DNA: TGTGCCACCAGCAGGGTCGACAGAGCAACTAATGAAAAACTGTTTTTT
CDR3 protein: CATSRVDRATNEKLFF

V gene: TRBV7-8
D gene: TRBD2
clone size: .
J gene: TRBJ2-1
CDR3 length: 18
CDR3 DNA: TGTGCCAGCAGCCCAAGACTAGCGGGAGGGATAATACTCAATGAGCAGTTCTTC
CDR3 protein: CASSPRLAGGIILNEQFF

V gene: TRBV12-3/TRBV12-4
D gene: .
clone size: many
J gene: TRBJ1-1
CDR3 length: 14
CDR3 DNA: TGTGCCAGCAGTTTTACAGGGAGTCCCACTGAAGCTTTCTTT
CDR3 protein: CASSFTGSPTEAFF

V gene: TRBV12-5
D gene: .
clone size: .
J gene: TRBJ1-5
CDR3 length: 12
CDR3 DNA: TGTGCTAGTGGTTCGAGGGGTCAGCCCCAGCATTTT
CDR3 protein: CASGSRGQPQHF

V gene: TRBV13
D gene: TRBD1
clone size: many
J gene: TRBJ2-7
CDR3 length: 14
CDR3 DNA: TGTGCCAGCAGCTCGAAGGGACAGAGCTACGAGCAGTACTTC
CDR3 protein: CASSSKGQSYEQYF

V gene: TRBV5-1
D gene: .
clone size: .
J gene: TRBJ2-1
CDR3 length: 12
CDR3 DNA: TGCGCCAGCAGCTTGGGGACGGATGAGCAGTTCTTC
CDR3 protein: CASSLGTDEQFF

V gene: TRBV20-1
D gene: .
clone size: many
J gene: TRBJ2-3
CDR3 length: 13
CDR3 DNA: TGCAGTGCGTGGAGAACAGGTTCAGATACGCAGTATTTT
CDR3 protein: CSAWRTGSDTQYF

V gene: TRBV6-1
D gene: .
clone size: many
J gene: TRBJ1-1
CDR3 length: 13
CDR3 DNA: TGTGCCAGCAGCGCTCAGGAGAACACTGAAGCTTTCTTT
CDR3 protein: CASSAQENTEAFF

V gene: TRBV29-1
D gene: TRBD2
clone size: .
J gene: TRBJ2-1
CDR3 length: 14
CDR3 DNA: TGCAGCGTTGAAGTGGGGACTAGCGGCAATGAGCAGTTCTTC
CDR3 protein: CSVEVGTSGNEQFF

V gene: TRBV2
D gene: .
clone size: .
J gene: TRBJ2-4
CDR3 length: 14
CDR3 DNA: TGTGCCAGCAGTGAATCAGGAGCCAAAAACATTCAGTACTTC
CDR3 protein: CASSESGAKNIQYF

V gene: TRBV7-6
D gene: .
clone size: few
J gene: TRBJ2-1
CDR3 length: 15
CDR3 DNA: TGTGCCAGCAGCCCACCCCCGGGGTTATACAATGAGCAGTTCTTC
CDR3 protein: CASSPPPGLYNEQFF

V gene: TRBV20-1
D gene: .
clone size: .
J gene: TRBJ2-1
CDR3 length: 12
CDR3 DNA: TGCAGTGTTGCTACCCTCAACAATGAGCAGTTCTTC
CDR3 protein: CSVATLNNEQFF

V gene: TRBV20-1
D gene: .
clone size: many
J gene: TRBJ1-6
CDR3 length: 13
CDR3 DNA: TGCAGTGCTAGACGGCCAACTAATTCACCCCTCCACTTT
CDR3 protein: CSARRPTNSPLHF

V gene: TRBV6-1
D gene: .
clone size: .
J gene: TRBJ1-6
CDR3 length: 15
CDR3 DNA: TGTGCCAGCAGTGAAGGACGGAATTATAATTCACCCCTCCACTTT
CDR3 protein: CASSEGRNYNSPLHF

V gene: TRBV28
D gene: .
clone size: .
J gene: TRBJ1-2
CDR3 length: 16
CDR3 DNA: TGTGCCAGCAGTACTCCAGACAGGTTGCCTGTTTATGGCTACACCTTC
CDR3 protein: CASSTPDRLPVYGYTF

V gene: TRBV5-1
D gene: .
clone size: .
J gene: TRBJ2-1
CDR3 length: 12
CDR3 DNA: TGCGCCAGCAGCTTCGTTCTCGATGAGCAGTTCTTC
CDR3 protein: CASSFVLDEQFF

V gene: TRBV7-9
D gene: TRBD2
clone size: many
J gene: TRBJ2-5
CDR3 length: 14
CDR3 DNA: TGTGCCAGCAGCTCTAGCGGGAGAGTTGAGACCCAGTACTTC
CDR3 protein: CASSSSGRVETQYF

V gene: TRBV6-6
D gene: .
clone size: few
J gene: TRBJ2-1
CDR3 length: 10
CDR3 DNA: TGTGCCAGCGGTGTGAATGAGCAGTTCTTC
CDR3 protein: CASGVNEQFF

V gene: TRBV18
D gene: TRBD1
clone size: .
J gene: TRBJ2-2
CDR3 length: 16
CDR3 DNA: TGTGCCAGCTCACCATCAGGACAGGGGTTCACCGGGGAGCTGTTTTTT
CDR3 protein: CASSPSGQGFTGELFF

V gene: TRBV5-1
D gene: .
clone size: many
J gene: TRBJ2-5
CDR3 length: 15
CDR3 DNA: TGCGCCAGCAGCTTGGTGCTTAGCGGAAAAGAGACCCAGTACTTC
CDR3 protein: CASSLVLSGKETQYF

V gene: TRBV12-3/TRBV12-4
D gene: .
clone size: .
J gene: TRBJ1-2
CDR3 length: 15
CDR3 DNA: TGTGCCAGCAGTTCTGTTAACAGGGTTCCGTATGGCTACACCTTC
CDR3 protein: CASSSVNRVPYGYTF

V gene: TRBV29-1
D gene: .
clone size: many
J gene: TRBJ1-1
CDR3 length: 13
CDR3 DNA: TGCAGCGTTGGGTCCGTGGGGCCTCACGAAGCTTTCTTT
CDR3 protein: CSVGSVGPHEAFF

V gene: TRBV29-1
D gene: .
clone size: .
J gene: TRBJ2-7
CDR3 length: 15
CDR3 DNA: TGCAGCGTGGCCTCCACCGGGACACCTTCCTACGAGCAGTACTTC
CDR3 protein: CSVASTGTPSYEQYF

V gene: TRBV7-9
D gene: .
clone size: once
J gene: TRBJ2-7
CDR3 length: 12
CDR3 DNA: TGTGCCAGCAGCCAACAGGGCTACGAGCAGTACTTC
CDR3 protein: CASSQQGYEQYF

V gene: TRBV5-1
D gene: TRBD2
clone size: few
J gene: TRBJ2-7
CDR3 length: 14
CDR3 DNA: TGCGCCAGCAGCTCGACTAGCGGGACATACGAGCAGTACTTC
CDR3 protein: CASSSTSGTYEQYF

V gene: TRBV29-1
D gene: .
clone size: .
J gene: TRBJ2-7
CDR3 length: 13
CDR3 DNA: TGCAGCGCAGGTAGGGGAGAACCTTACGAGCAGTACTTC
CDR3 protein: CSAGRGEPYEQYF

V gene: TRBV19
D gene: TRBD1
clone size: few
J gene: TRBJ2-6
CDR3 length: 16
CDR3 DNA: TGTGCCAGTAGGTCCGGGACAGGCTCTGGGGCCAACGTCCTGACTTTC
CDR3 protein: CASRSGTGSGANVLTF

V gene: TRBV7-2
D gene: .
clone size: .
J gene: TRBJ2-3
CDR3 length: 15
CDR3 DNA: TGTGCCAGCAGCTTATGGGCGGTCGGCACATATACGCAGTATTTT
CDR3 protein: CASSLWAVGTYTQYF

V gene: TRBV20-1
D gene: .
clone size: few
J gene: TRBJ2-3
CDR3 length: 12
CDR3 DNA: TGCAGTGCTAGTTCCGGGGTAGATACGCAGTATTTT
CDR3 protein: CSASSGVDTQYF

V gene: TRBV7-8
D gene: .
clone size: .
J gene: TRBJ1-5
CDR3 length: 14
CDR3 DNA: TGTGCCAGCAGCCTTTACAGGGCACAACAGCCCCAGCATTTT
CDR3 protein: CASSLYRAQQPQHF

V gene: TRBV20-1
D gene: TRBD2
clone size: .
J gene: TRBJ2-1
CDR3 length: 14
CDR3 DNA: TGCAGTGCTAGAGACGCGCGGGAGTACAATGAGCAGTTCTTC
CDR3 protein: CSARDAREYNEQFF

V gene: TRBV20-1
D gene: .
clone size: .
J gene: TRBJ1-1
CDR3 length: 13
CDR3 DNA: TGCAGTGCTAGAGGGACCAAAGAGACTGAAGCTTTCTTT
CDR3 protein: CSARGTKETEAFF

V gene: TRBV6-5
D gene: .
clone size: .
J gene: TRBJ2-1
CDR3 length: 14
CDR3 DNA: TGTGCCAGCGGGGAGCGCAAAAGGGGAAATGAGCAGTTCTTC
CDR3 protein: CASGERKRGNEQFF

V gene: TRBV4-1
D gene: .
clone size: .
J gene: TRBJ2-4
CDR3 length: 18
CDR3 DNA: TGCGCCAGCAGCCAAGGCCTAGCGAAAACAGTAGCCAAAAACATTCAGTACTTC
CDR3 protein: CASSQGLAKTVAKNIQYF

V gene: TRBV29-1
D gene: .
clone size: few
J gene: TRBJ2-1
CDR3 length: 15
CDR3 DNA: TGCAGCGCGACCCGGGACACTTACTCCTACAATGAGCAGTTCTTC
CDR3 protein: CSATRDTYSYNEQFF

V gene: TRBV29-1
D gene: .
clone size: .
J gene: TRBJ2-5
CDR3 length: 12
CDR3 DNA: TGCAGCGTATTTCTAGTGCAAGAGACCCAGTACTTC
CDR3 protein: CSVFLVQETQYF

V gene: TRBV5-6
D gene: TRBD1
clone size: .
J gene: TRBJ1-1
CDR3 length: 17
CDR3 DNA: TGTGCCAGCAGCTTAGGGACAGGGATTTGGTCTGACACTGAAGCTTTCTTT
CDR3 protein: CASSLGTGIWSDTEAFF

V gene: TRBV12-3/TRBV12-4
D gene: .
clone size: many
J gene: TRBJ2-3
CDR3 length: 15
CDR3 DNA: TGTGCCAGCAGGCAAGACAGTTCCCCCACAGATACGCAGTATTTT
CDR3 protein: CASRQDSSPTDTQYF

V gene: TRBV28
D gene: .
clone size: .
J gene: TRBJ2-6
CDR3 length: 16
CDR3 DNA: TGTGCCAGCAGTAGGGTTGGAGGCTCTGGGGCCAACGTCCTGACTTTC
CDR3 protein: CASSRVGGSGANVLTF

V gene: TRBV4-1
D gene: .
clone size: few
J gene: TRBJ1-1
CDR3 length: 13
CDR3 DNA: TGCGCCAGCAGCCAAGGTCAGAGAGCTGAAGCTTTCTTT
CDR3 protein: CASSQGQRAEAFF

V gene: TRBV18
D gene: .
clone size: many
J gene: TRBJ1-1
CDR3 length: 13
CDR3 DNA: TGTGCCAGCATCAATACAGGGTTATCTGAAGCTTTCTTT
CDR3 protein: CASINTGLSEAFF

V gene: TRBV12-3/TRBV12-4
D gene: TRBD2
clone size: many
J gene: TRBJ2-3
CDR3 length: 17
CDR3 DNA: TGTGCCAGCAGTGCACGACTAGCGGGAGAAGAGTCAGATACGCAGTATTTT
CDR3 protein: CASSARLAGEESDTQYF

V gene: TRBV28
D gene: .
clone size: .
J gene: TRBJ2-3
CDR3 length: 15
CDR3 DNA: TGTGCCAGCAGTTCCCCCGGAACTAGCACAGATACGCAGTATTTT
CDR3 protein: CASSSPGTSTDTQYF

V gene: TRBV7-9
D gene: .
clone size: many
J gene: TRBJ2-7
CDR3 length: 12
CDR3 DNA: TGTGCCAGCAGCCAAAGCTCCTACGAGCAGTACTTC
CDR3 protein: CASSQSSYEQYF

V gene: TRBV19
D gene: TRBD2
clone size: few
J gene: TRBJ2-1
CDR3 length: 15
CDR3 DNA: TGTGCCAGTAGTAATAGCGGGAGGTCCTACAATGAGCAGTTCTTC
CDR3 protein: CASSNSGRSYNEQFF

V gene: TRBV20-1
D gene: .
clone size: few
J gene: TRBJ2-3
CDR3 length: 13
CDR3 DNA: TGCAGTGCTGGGGCGGGAAATATGGATACGCAGTATTTT
CDR3 protein: CSAGAGNMDTQYF

V gene: TRBV5-1
D gene: .
clone size: .
J gene: TRBJ2-7
CDR3 length: 12
CDR3 DNA: TGCGCCAGCGGGCCTAACCTCTACGAGCAGTACTTC
CDR3 protein: CASGPNLYEQYF

V gene: TRBV6-1
D gene: .
clone size: few
J gene: TRBJ1-4
CDR3 length: 14
CDR3 DNA: TGTGCCAGCAGTGTGAGGAAGCCTAATGAAAAACTGTTTTTT
CDR3 protein: CASSVRKPNEKLFF

V gene: TRBV6-1
D gene: .
clone size: few
J gene: TRBJ1-1
CDR3 length: 12
CDR3 DNA: TGTGCCAGCAGTTACCTGAGGGCTGAAGCTTTCTTT
CDR3 protein: CASSYLRAEAFF

V gene: TRBV28
D gene: .
clone size: .
J gene: TRBJ2-7
CDR3 length: 9
CDR3 DNA: TGTGCCAGCGGCTTCGAGCAGTACTTC
CDR3 protein: CASGFEQYF

V gene: TRBV29-1
D gene: .
clone size: .
J gene: TRBJ2-3
CDR3 length: 14
CDR3 DNA: TGCAGCGCCAAAGCCCGTTTTAGCACAGATACGCAGTATTTT
CDR3 protein: CSAKARFSTDTQYF

V gene: TRBV4-3
D gene: .
clone size: .
J gene: TRBJ2-2
CDR3 length: 16
CDR3 DNA: TGCGCCAGCAGCCGAAACCCGAGACAGGACACCGGGGAGCTGTTTTTT
CDR3 protein: CASSRNPRQDTGELFF

V gene: TRBV7-2
D gene: .
clone size: .
J gene: TRBJ2-3
CDR3 length: 12
CDR3 DNA: TGTGCCAGCAGCTTAGTAGAACAGAAGCAGTATTTT
CDR3 protein: CASSLVEQKQYF

V gene: TRBV29-1
D gene: .
clone size: few
J gene: TRBJ2-1
CDR3 length: 13
CDR3 DNA: TGCAGCACTACAGGGAAGGGTATGGGTGAGCAGTTCTTC
CDR3 protein: CSTTGKGMGEQFF